Listed below are T cell receptor beta chains from one sample, sequenced in a study of regulatory T cells in long-lasting Graves disease. TCRdb processed the multiplex PCR reads anew with MiXCR; each CDR3 protein has one entry. Of roughly 430,000 distinct CDR3 sequences listed, over 15% are singletons. In addition, the sample was reused for a study of T cells in Graves' hyperthyroidism and ophthalmopathy.

The sample here was peripheral blood mononuclear cells (PBMCs), taken at new diagnosis, from a patient treated with antithyroid drugs. Receptors originate from a woman in her thirties with Graves disease. Each CDR3 is given with its conserved first and last residue. A D gene is named only where the DNA matches it firmly. Clone size is shown for a subset of rows, as once, few, many or a class of expanded clone.

d_call	clone_size	v_call	j_call	cdr3_aa	cdr3_nt
.	many	TRBV7-2	TRBJ1-3	CASSSVIWGEGNTIYF	TGTGCCAGCAGCTCCGTTATATGGGGTGAGGGAAACACCATATATTTT
TRBD1	many	TRBV2	TRBJ1-1	CASSEARGTGTEAFF	TGTGCCAGCAGTGAAGCGCGGGGGACAGGGACTGAAGCTTTCTTT
TRBD2	few	TRBV18	TRBJ2-7	CASSAGTSGTSYEQYF	TGTGCCAGCTCGGCCGGGACTAGCGGGACTAGCTACGAGCAGTACTTC
TRBD2	many	TRBV7-2	TRBJ2-7	CASSFGLALYEQYF	TGTGCCAGCAGCTTCGGACTAGCGCTCTACGAGCAGTACTTC
TRBD2	.	TRBV2	TRBJ2-5	CASSPELATETQYF	TGTGCCAGCAGTCCGGAACTAGCGACGGAGACCCAGTACTTC
.	many	TRBV7-9	TRBJ1-1	CASSPTADRTEAFF	TGTGCCAGCAGCCCGACCGCAGACAGGACTGAAGCTTTCTTT
.	many	TRBV20-1	TRBJ2-7	CSATPQDDYEQYF	TGCAGTGCTACACCCCAGGACGATTACGAGCAGTACTTC
.	.	TRBV27	TRBJ1-4	CASSLPGPGERLFF	TGTGCCAGCAGTTTACCAGGGCCGGGGGAAAGACTGTTTTTT
.	few	TRBV7-9	TRBJ2-7	CASSLPQGYYEQYF	TGTGCCAGCAGCTTACCTCAGGGCTACTACGAGCAGTACTTC
TRBD2	many	TRBV2	TRBJ2-1	CASSDEGLAGNEQFF	TGTGCCAGCAGTGATGAGGGACTAGCGGGAAATGAGCAGTTCTTC
.	many	TRBV28	TRBJ2-3	CASGADIKNTDTQYF	TGTGCCAGCGGGGCAGACATCAAAAACACAGATACGCAGTATTTT
.	many	TRBV12-3/TRBV12-4	TRBJ2-5	CASSLAYQETQYF	TGTGCCAGCAGTTTAGCGTACCAAGAGACCCAGTACTTC
TRBD2	many	TRBV20-1	TRBJ2-7	CSAGRGVVSHEQYF	TGCAGTGCTGGCCGGGGGGTGGTATCCCACGAGCAGTACTTC
.	.	TRBV29-1	TRBJ2-5	CSQRARGGTQYF	TGCAGCCAACGCGCGAGGGGGGGTACCCAGTACTTC
TRBD1	few	TRBV6-1	TRBJ1-1	CATTIGTGNTEAFF	TGTGCCACCACCATAGGGACAGGGAACACTGAAGCTTTCTTT
TRBD1	many	TRBV6-2/TRBV6-3	TRBJ2-7	CASTRTGGVYEQYF	TGTGCCAGCACCCGGACAGGGGGCGTGTACGAGCAGTACTTC
.	.	TRBV7-9	TRBJ2-5	CASRGAAAAPTRETQYF	TGTGCCAGCCGGGGGGCTGCGGCAGCTCCCACAAGGGAGACCCAGTACTTC
.	many	TRBV5-8	TRBJ1-2	CASSTRRDGDGYTF	TGTGCCAGCAGCACCCGCCGGGACGGAGATGGCTACACCTTC
.	.	TRBV7-9	TRBJ2-7	CASSSTGEAGQYF	TGTGCCAGCAGCTCTACGGGCGAAGCCGGGCAGTACTTC
.	few	TRBV18	TRBJ1-3	CASSPAGDYSGNTIYF	TGTGCCAGCTCACCCGCTGGGGATTATTCTGGAAACACCATATATTTT
.	many	TRBV12-3/TRBV12-4	TRBJ2-7	CASSPDRRAISAYEQYF	TGTGCCAGCAGCCCCGATCGGCGGGCCATCTCCGCCTACGAGCAGTACTTC
.	.	TRBV27	TRBJ2-7	CASSLWGRREQYF	TGTGCCAGCAGTTTATGGGGCCGACGAGAGCAGTACTTC
TRBD2	few	TRBV29-1	TRBJ2-2	CSANSGSYTGELFF	TGCAGCGCCAATAGCGGGAGTTATACCGGGGAGCTGTTTTTT
TRBD2	.	TRBV27	TRBJ2-5	CASGRLGAGRGETQYF	TGTGCCAGCGGCCGACTCGGAGCGGGGCGGGGAGAGACCCAGTACTTC